In its sample, the clone carrying this TCR beta chain was seen a few times. Its matching antigen is unknown. PBMCs were obtained from roughly 10 ml fresh peripheral blood. This CDR3 has 16 residues. The V end lost 3 bases, the J end lost 6 bases, and 18 bases lay between the germline ends. The germline CDR1 and CDR2 sequences are SEHNR and FQNEAQ (reference sequence). The data stem from a study of T cells in Graves' hyperthyroidism and ophthalmopathy. General study points: Ophthalmopathy was distinguished from stable hyperthyroidism by 13 V-J signatures. Ophthalmopathy, which appeared later, was predicted by the model a median 6.5 months before onset.

Researchers amplified the TCR beta CDR3 regions from RNA transcripts. TCR CDR3 underwent first-round RT-PCR with the HTBI primer set. TCRdb used MiXCR to reprocess the multiplex PCR reads, holding one entry per CDR3 protein. The sample holds approximately 400,000 distinct CDR3 sequences, 14% seen once. Source material: blood. The sequence was collected from a woman aged 55-70 years with Graves' hyperthyroidism. The chain has TRBV7-9 and TRBJ2-1; D possibly corresponds to TRBD2 (6 bases). CDR3 DNA sequence: TGTGCCAGCAGCTTTAGCGGTTCAATGGGCGGCAATGAGCAGTTCTTC. Amino acids: CASSFSGSMGGNEQFF.